This TCR beta chain was recorded in a study of blood T cells in healthy people across ages. There are 14 residues in the CDR3. Between the trimmed V and J ends, which lost 5 bases and 1 base, there was a span of 11 bases. Primed by a sample-barcoded 5' primer and a J-beta primer mix, a second PCR proceeded for about 7 to 12 cycles. Each CDR3 protein is one row after TCRdb ran MiXCR on the 5' RACE reads. The sample has 550,000 to 600,000 distinct CDR3 sequences; around half are singletons. This chain uses TRBV12-3 or TRBV12-4 with TRBJ1-1, with D perhaps matching TRBD1 (5 bases). The source of this sequence is a man at least 80 years old in good health. The specimen sequenced was blood. The CDR3 reads CASSLSQGNTEAFF. The CDR3, as DNA: TGTGCCAGCAGTCTCTCCCAGGGGAACACTGAAGCTTTCTTT.